Listed here are 24 T cell receptor beta chains from one sample, sequenced in a study of shared clonotypes between healthy human individuals. Sequencing used immunoSEQ multiplex PCR; TCRdb keeps in-frame clones, though not all of them. This table has some 2.1 million clones, over 85% appearing once. CD45RO negativity and positive selection for CCR7 defined naive CD8 cells, a population that excluded terminally differentiated effector memory CD45RA+ cells. The specimen sequenced was naive CD8+ T cells sorted from blood. The receptors originated from a man aged 18-30 years in good health.

The chain has TRBV5-1 and TRBJ2-3; possible D gene TRBD2, 5 bases. Germline values: CDR1 SGHRS, CDR2 YFSETQ. The CDR3 is made up of 14 amino acids. Trimming stripped 2 bases from V and 2 bases from J, with 9 bases between. For the CDR3, the DNA is TGCGCCAGCAGCTTTAGCGATATCACAGATACGCAGTATTTT. Amino acid sequence: CASSFSDITDTQYF.

This chain uses TRBV2 with TRBJ2-3, with TRBD1 identical over 8 bases. The junction had 7 bases not matched to a gene; V was cut back by 6 bases and J by 2 bases. The CDR3 length is 15 residues. CDR1 is SNHLY, CDR2 FYNNEI, per germline. CDR3 bases: TGTGCCAGCAGGGGGGACAGGTCCCACACAGATACGCAGTATTTT. This gives the protein CASRGDRSHTDTQYF.

On this clone: This sample includes further DNA sequences coding for the same CDR3. This chain uses TRBV9 with TRBJ1-1, with a possible D match to TRBD1 (6 bases). Germline V gives CDR1 SGDLS, CDR2 YYNGEE. The CDR3 loop spans 15 amino acids. Trimming left V 0 bases short and J 0 bases short, with 9 bases between. For the CDR3, the DNA is TGTGCCAGCAGCGTAGAGGGGGGCATGAACACTGAAGCTTTCTTT. This gives the protein CASSVEGGMNTEAFF.

To note about this clone: This same CDR3 is encoded by further DNA sequences in the sample. The chain has TRBV27 and TRBJ1-1; D not resolved. CDR1 and CDR2 from the germline V gene are MNHEY and SMNVEV (reference sequence). This CDR3 has 14 residues. Trimming removed 3 bases at V and 1 base at J, with 9 bases between. CDR3 sequence: CASSLRGSNTEAFF. The CDR3 coding sequence is TGTGCCAGCAGTTTGCGGGGATCGAACACTGAAGCTTTCTTT.

The chain uses TRBV7-9 and TRBJ2-1; D call uncertain. Trimming left V 5 bases short and J 6 bases short, with 14 bases between. This CDR3 is 14 amino acids long. The V gene's germline CDR1 is SEHNR and CDR2 FQNEAQ (reference sequence). CDR3 amino acids: CASSPSPGSNEQFF. CDR3 bases: TGTGCCAGCAGCCCCAGTCCAGGATCCAATGAGCAGTTCTTC.

This sequence joins TRBV10-3 and TRBJ1-2; tentatively, D is TRBD1 (5 bases). Trimming took 3 bases from V and 4 from J, leaving 15 bases between them. The germline V gene has CDR1 ENHRY and CDR2 SYGVKD. The CDR3 runs to 15 residues. CDR3 sequence (DNA): TGTGCCATCAGTGACCCGACAGATTTCTTCTATGGCTACACCTTC. Translation: CAISDPTDFFYGYTF.

This clone was observed a handful of times. The genes are TRBV4-1 and TRBJ2-7; either TRBD1 or TRBD2 may supply D (5 bases each). Germline V gives CDR1 MGHRA, CDR2 YSYEKL. CDR3 length equals 13 residues. Deletions cut 4 bases from V and 3 bases from J, with 10 bases between. CDR3 residues: CASSPGRLYEQYF. In DNA, the CDR3 is TGCGCCAGCAGCCCGGGACGGCTCTACGAGCAGTACTTC.

The chain is built from TRBV4-1 and TRBJ1-2; D is perhaps TRBD1 (5 bases). Trimming took off 6 bases at V and 0 bases at J, with 11 bases between the two ends. The CDR3 is made up of 14 amino acids. Germline CDR1 is MGHRA and CDR2 is YSYEKL. CDR3 sequence: CASRPIGANYGYTF. CDR3 sequence (DNA): TGCGCCAGCAGGCCGATAGGGGCTAACTATGGCTACACCTTC.

The chain combines TRBV30 with TRBJ1-4; D is unclear. Trimming stripped 1 base from V and 0 bases from J, with 9 bases between. This CDR3 region has 15 residues. Germline-derived CDR1 and CDR2 are GTSNPN and SVGIG (reference sequence). As DNA, the CDR3 is TGTGCCTGGAGTGGGGCCGTTGCAACTAATGAAAAACTGTTTTTT. This sequence encodes CAWSGAVATNEKLFF. The whole variable domain, remainder taken from reference TRBV30 and TRBJ1-4, is SQTIHQWPATLVQPVGSPLSLECTVEGTSNPNLYWYRQAAGRGLQLLFYSVGIGQISSEVPQNLSASRPQDRQFILSSKKLLLSDSGFYLCAWSGAVATNEKLFFGSGTQLSVL.

The chain recombines TRBV4-1 with TRBJ2-7; weak D call: TRBD1 (5 bases). The CDR3 is 14 amino acids. Trimming pared 0 bases from V and 3 bases from J, leaving 9 bases between. CDR1 is MGHRA, CDR2 YSYEKL, per germline. The CDR3 is CASSQEFRGYEQYF. The DNA for the CDR3 is TGCGCCAGCAGCCAAGAATTTAGGGGCTACGAGCAGTACTTC.

About this clone: The same CDR3 arises from other DNA sequences in this sample as well. The genes are TRBV27 and TRBJ2-7, with D perhaps TRBD2 (6 bases). CDR1 and CDR2 (germline): MNHEY, SMNVEV (reference sequence). Trimming shortened V by 2 bases and J by 6 bases, and 14 bases separated the two germline ends. This CDR3 spans 14 amino acids. The CDR3 DNA follows: TGTGCCAGCAGTTTAGGAGGGAGTCTCGGCGAGCAGTACTTC. This codes for CASSLGGSLGEQYF.

The chain couples TRBV30 to TRBJ2-5; TRBD2 aligns across 9 bases. The V gene's germline CDR1 is GTSNPN and CDR2 SVGIG (reference sequence). The length of the CDR3 is 14 residues. V gave up 5 bases and J gave up 0 bases; unmatched junction bases: 4. The CDR3 spells CAWGSGGYQETQYF. CDR3 sequence (DNA): TGTGCCTGGGGTAGCGGGGGCTACCAAGAGACCCAGTACTTC. Combining the CDR3 with reference TRBV30 and TRBJ2-5 gives the whole variable domain SQTIHQWPATLVQPVGSPLSLECTVEGTSNPNLYWYRQAAGRGLQLLFYSVGIGQISSEVPQNLSASRPQDRQFILSSKKLLLSDSGFYLCAWGSGGYQETQYFGPGTRLLVL.

The chain joins TRBV7-2 to TRBJ2-7, with 15 bases lining up with TRBD2. The CDR3 extends over 18 amino acids. Germline V CDR1 and CDR2: SGHTA, FQGNSA. Trimming took 4 bases from V and 0 from J; bases not matched to a gene: 7. CDR3 bases: TGTGCCAGCAGCTCGGGACTAGCGGGAGGCCTACTCTCCTACGAGCAGTACTTC. Encoded protein: CASSSGLAGGLLSYEQYF.

Concerning this clone: Other DNA variants within this sample encode the same CDR3. The chain has TRBV9 and TRBJ2-1; D perhaps matches TRBD2 (6 bases). Per germline, CDR1 SGDLS and CDR2 YYNGEE. The CDR3 is 15 residues long. Trimming removed 2 bases at V and 1 base at J, with 10 bases between. This chain's CDR3 is CASSVSSGSYNEQFF. The CDR3 nucleotides read TGTGCCAGCAGCGTCAGTAGCGGATCCTACAATGAGCAGTTCTTC.

This clone was recorded once. The V gene is TRBV27, the J gene TRBJ1-3; TRBD1 agrees at 8 bases. V was pared by 5 bases and J by 2 bases, with 5 bases of the junction left unmatched. Germline assignment: CDR1 MNHEY and CDR2 SMNVEV (reference sequence). This CDR3 comprises 15 residues. The CDR3 region has the DNA TGTGCCAGCAGTCCCAGGGGGCGAGCTGGAAACACCATATATTTT. This translates into CASSPRGRAGNTIYF.

The genes are TRBV4-1 and TRBJ2-7, with D possibly TRBD1 on 5 matching bases. The V gene lost 2 bases and the J gene lost 1 base, with 9 bases spanning the gap. This CDR3 has 14 residues. Germline V gives CDR1 MGHRA, CDR2 YSYEKL. CDR3 sequence: CASSQIGESYEQYF. The DNA for the CDR3 is TGCGCCAGCAGCCAAATAGGGGAATCCTACGAGCAGTACTTC.

The CDR3 DNA reads as TGTGCCAGCAGCTCCGGGACACGTTACGAGCAGTACTTC. Amino acid sequence: CASSSGTRYEQYF. This chain joins TRBV7-9 and TRBJ2-7; maybe TRBD1 (6 bases). V gave up 4 bases and J gave up 4 bases, with 11 bases separating them. The germline V gene encodes CDR1 SEHNR and CDR2 FQNEAQ (reference sequence). This CDR3 is built from 13 residues.

The chain links TRBV5-6 to TRBJ2-7; possibly TRBD2 for D (6 bases). The CDR3 loop spans 13 amino acids. Looked up from germline, CDR1 is SGHDT and CDR2 is YYEEEE. V gave up 8 bases and J gave up 0 bases, with 12 bases separating them. This chain's CDR3 is CASGGSSSYEQYF. In DNA form, the CDR3 reads TGTGCCAGTGGGGGGTCTAGCTCCTACGAGCAGTACTTC.

V usage is TRBV7-2 and J usage is TRBJ2-7; no reliable D call. Between the trimmed V and J ends, which lost 5 bases and 4 bases, there was a span of 15 bases. Germline values: CDR1 SGHTA, CDR2 FQGNSA. The CDR3 totals 14 residues. CDR3 DNA: TGTGCCAGCAGCCGCTATCGAGGAACATACGAGCAGTACTTC. Amino acids: CASSRYRGTYEQYF.

The V call is TRBV11-2, the J call TRBJ2-5; D ambiguous. Between the trimmed V and J ends, which lost 4 bases and 1 base, there was a span of 10 bases. The CDR3 runs 14 residues. CDR1 is SGHAT and CDR2 is FQNNGV in the germline V gene. In nucleotides, the CDR3 is TGTGCCAGCAGCTCTTGGGTCCTCCAAGAGACCCAGTACTTC. Amino acid sequence: CASSSWVLQETQYF.

The gene calls are TRBV4-3 and TRBJ2-7; TRBD1 matches 7 bases. Germline loops: CDR1 LGHNA, CDR2 YSLEER. Trimming took 0 bases from V and 2 from J; bases not matched to a gene: 7. This CDR3 has 16 amino acids. CDR3 loop: CASSQDLQGVTYEQYF. The CDR3 coding sequence is TGCGCCAGCAGCCAAGACCTTCAGGGGGTAACCTACGAGCAGTACTTC.

The chain uses TRBV25-1 and TRBJ2-1; TRBD2 is a possible D gene (6 bases). The CDR3 covers 13 residues. V lost 4 bases, J lost 7 bases, and 11 bases lay in between. Germline V gives CDR1 MGHDK, CDR2 SYGVNS. This CDR3 reads CASSVAGLNEQFF. In DNA form, the CDR3 reads TGTGCCAGCAGTGTGGCGGGGTTGAATGAGCAGTTCTTC.

The rearrangement joins TRBV30 to TRBJ2-7; 9 bases align to TRBD1. The CDR3 spans 17 residues. Unmatched junction bases numbered 18, after V lost 1 base and J lost 8 bases. The V gene's germline CDR1 is GTSNPN and CDR2 SVGIG (reference sequence). The CDR3 spells CAWSEGGDRDFWVQQYF. Here the CDR3 DNA reads TGTGCCTGGAGTGAAGGAGGGGACAGGGACTTTTGGGTTCAGCAGTACTTC.

Comments on this clone: A much larger clone differs from this one at a single base, so this may be a read error. The same CDR3 can be traced to other DNA sequences in this sample. The V gene is TRBV5-4, the J gene TRBJ1-1; D unresolved. Germline V lookup: CDR1 SGHNT, CDR2 YYREEE (reference sequence). CDR3 length equals 11 residues. Trimming took off 2 bases at V and 5 bases at J, with 4 bases between the two ends. CDR3 protein: CASSFGTEAFF. The CDR3 bases are TGTGCCAGCAGCTTCGGAACTGAAGCTTTCTTT.